This record looks at one T cell receptor (beta chain) sequence and its context. Naive CD8 isolation took CD45RO-negative cells positively selected for CCR7 and excluded terminally differentiated effector memory CD45RA+ cells. This sample was included in a study of shared clonotypes between healthy human individuals. This CDR3 region has 13 residues. The germline V gene has CDR1 MNHNY and CDR2 SVGAGI (reference sequence). V lost 10 bases and J 8 bases, leaving 18 bases between the germline ends. Only in-frame clones appear in the TCRdb table, and some are missing; sequencing was by immunoSEQ multiplex PCR. The sample lists about 1,800,000 clones, about 95% occurring once.

The source material was naive CD8+ T cells sorted from blood. The chain has TRBV6-6 and TRBJ1-5; D is uncertain. The source of this sequence is a man aged 18 to 30 in good health. The CDR3 reads CATSIHRMEPQHF. The DNA of the CDR3 is TGTGCCACCTCAATACATAGAATGGAGCCCCAGCATTTT.